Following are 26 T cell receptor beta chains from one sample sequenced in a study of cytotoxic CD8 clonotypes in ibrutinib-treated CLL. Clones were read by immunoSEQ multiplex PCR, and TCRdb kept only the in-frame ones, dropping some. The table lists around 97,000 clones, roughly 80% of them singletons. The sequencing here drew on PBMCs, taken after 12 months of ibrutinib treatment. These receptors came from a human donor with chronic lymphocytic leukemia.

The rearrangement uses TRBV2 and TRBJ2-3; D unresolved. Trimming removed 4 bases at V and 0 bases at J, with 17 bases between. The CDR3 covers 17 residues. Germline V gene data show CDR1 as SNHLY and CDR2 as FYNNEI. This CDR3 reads CASSVLGSPSSTDTQYF. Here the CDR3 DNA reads TGTGCCAGCAGTGTATTAGGGTCCCCCTCTAGCACAGATACGCAGTATTTT.

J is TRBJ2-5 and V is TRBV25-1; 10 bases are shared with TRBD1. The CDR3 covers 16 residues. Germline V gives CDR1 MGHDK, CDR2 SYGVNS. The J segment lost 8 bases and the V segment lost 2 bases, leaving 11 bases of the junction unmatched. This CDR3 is CASSEIGTGATITQYF. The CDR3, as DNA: TGTGCCAGCAGTGAAATCGGGACAGGGGCAACGATCACCCAGTACTTC.

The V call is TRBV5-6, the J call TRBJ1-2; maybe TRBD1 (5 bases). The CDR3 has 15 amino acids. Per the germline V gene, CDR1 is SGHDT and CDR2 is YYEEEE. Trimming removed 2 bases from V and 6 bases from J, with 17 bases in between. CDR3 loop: CASSFRGATANGYTF. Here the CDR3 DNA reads TGTGCCAGCAGCTTTCGAGGGGCGACGGCTAATGGCTACACCTTC.

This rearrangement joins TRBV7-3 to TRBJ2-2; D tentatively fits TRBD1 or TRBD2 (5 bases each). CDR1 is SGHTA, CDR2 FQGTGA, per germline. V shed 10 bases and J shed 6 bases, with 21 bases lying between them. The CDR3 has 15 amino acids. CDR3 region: CANRRGAAEAGELFF. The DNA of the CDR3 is TGTGCCAACCGGAGAGGGGCGGCCGAGGCCGGGGAGCTGTTTTTT.

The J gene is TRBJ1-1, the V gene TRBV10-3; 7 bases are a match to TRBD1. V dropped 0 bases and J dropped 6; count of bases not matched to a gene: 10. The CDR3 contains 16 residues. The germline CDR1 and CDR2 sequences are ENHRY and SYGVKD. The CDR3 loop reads CAISESTGTADAEAFF. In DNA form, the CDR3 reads TGTGCCATCAGTGAGTCGACGGGGACAGCAGATGCTGAAGCTTTCTTT.

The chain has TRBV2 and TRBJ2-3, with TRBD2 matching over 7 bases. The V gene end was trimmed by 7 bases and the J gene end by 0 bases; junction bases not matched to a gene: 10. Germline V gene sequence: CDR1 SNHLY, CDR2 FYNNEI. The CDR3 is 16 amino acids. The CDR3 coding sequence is TGTGCCAGCATCGAAATCGGGGAGGGGAGCACAGATACGCAGTATTTT. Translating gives CASIEIGEGSTDTQYF.

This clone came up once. This CDR3 is CASSLNTQGRTEAFF. DNA for the CDR3: TGTGCCAGCAGTTTGAATACACAGGGGAGGACTGAAGCTTTCTTT. The rearrangement links TRBV28 to TRBJ1-1; TRBD1 matches 7 bases. This CDR3 has 15 residues. Germline CDR1 MDHEN, CDR2 SYDVKM. J gave up 5 bases and V 3 bases, and 9 bases lay outside the gene matches.

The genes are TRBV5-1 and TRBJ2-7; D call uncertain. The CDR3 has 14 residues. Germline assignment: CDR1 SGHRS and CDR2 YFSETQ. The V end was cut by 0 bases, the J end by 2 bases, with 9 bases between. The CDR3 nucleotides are TGCGCCAGCAGCTTGGATGCAGCCGCCTACGAGCAGTACTTC. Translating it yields CASSLDAAAYEQYF.

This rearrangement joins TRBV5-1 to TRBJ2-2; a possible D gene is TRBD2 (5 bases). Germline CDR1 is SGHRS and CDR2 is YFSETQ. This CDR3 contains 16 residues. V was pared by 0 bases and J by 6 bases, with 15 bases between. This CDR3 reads CASSLEARAFAGELFF. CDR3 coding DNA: TGCGCCAGCAGCTTGGAGGCGAGGGCGTTCGCCGGGGAGCTGTTTTTT.

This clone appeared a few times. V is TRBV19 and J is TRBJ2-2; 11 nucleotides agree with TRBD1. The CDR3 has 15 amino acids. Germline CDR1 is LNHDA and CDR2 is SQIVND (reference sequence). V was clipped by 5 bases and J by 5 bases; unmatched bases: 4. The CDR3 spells CASSPDRGRTGELFF. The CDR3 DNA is TGTGCCAGTAGTCCGGACAGGGGGCGAACCGGGGAGCTGTTTTTT.

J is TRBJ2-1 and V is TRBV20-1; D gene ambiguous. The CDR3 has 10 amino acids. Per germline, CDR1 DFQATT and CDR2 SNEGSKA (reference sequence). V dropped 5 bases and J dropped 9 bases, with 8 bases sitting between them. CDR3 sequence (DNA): TGCAGTGCTGCGTTCGGTGAGCAGTTCTTC. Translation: CSAAFGEQFF.

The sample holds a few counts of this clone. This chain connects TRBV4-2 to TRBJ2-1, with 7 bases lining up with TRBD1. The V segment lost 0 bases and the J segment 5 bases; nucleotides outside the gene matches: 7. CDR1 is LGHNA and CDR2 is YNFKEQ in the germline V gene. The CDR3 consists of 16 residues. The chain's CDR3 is CASSQDITGVHNEQFF. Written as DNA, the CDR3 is TGTGCCAGCAGCCAAGATATAACAGGGGTTCACAATGAGCAGTTCTTC.

Here the CDR3 reads CAIRWTNEQFF. The CDR3 bases are TGTGCCATTCGGTGGACCAATGAGCAGTTCTTC. The chain uses TRBV2 and TRBJ2-1; D is undetermined. Germline CDR1 is SNHLY and CDR2 is FYNNEI. V was clipped by 10 bases and J by 6 bases, with 10 bases between them. This CDR3 has 11 residues. Combining the CDR3 with reference TRBV2 and TRBJ2-1 gives the whole variable domain EPEVTQTPSHQVTQMGQEVILRCVPISNHLYFYWYRQILGQKVEFLVSFYNNEISEKSEIFDDQFSVERPDGSNFTLKIRSTKLEDSAMYFCAIRWTNEQFFGPGTRLTVL.

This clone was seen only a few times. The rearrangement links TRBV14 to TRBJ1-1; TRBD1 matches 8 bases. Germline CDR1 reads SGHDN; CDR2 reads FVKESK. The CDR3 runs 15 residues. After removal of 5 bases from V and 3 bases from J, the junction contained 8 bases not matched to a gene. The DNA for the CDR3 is TGTGCCAGCAGCGGTCGACAGGGGAGGCACACTGAAGCTTTCTTT. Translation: CASSGRQGRHTEAFF.

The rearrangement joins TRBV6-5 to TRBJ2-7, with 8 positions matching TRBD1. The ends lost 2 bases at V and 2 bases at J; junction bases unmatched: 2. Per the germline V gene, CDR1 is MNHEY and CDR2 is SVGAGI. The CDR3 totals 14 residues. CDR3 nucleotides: TGTGCCAGCAGTTACGACAGGGGCCCCTACGAGCAGTACTTC. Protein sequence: CASSYDRGPYEQYF.

CDR3 sequence reads: CASTRGGGGANVLTF. The DNA for the CDR3 is TGTGCCAGCACTAGAGGGGGCGGTGGGGCCAACGTCCTGACTTTC. The genes are TRBV6-5 and TRBJ2-6; 7 nucleotides agree with TRBD1. The germline V gene encodes CDR1 MNHEY and CDR2 SVGAGI. The CDR3 extends over 15 amino acids. The V and J ends lost 7 bases and 3 bases, in that order; junction bases with no gene match: 6.

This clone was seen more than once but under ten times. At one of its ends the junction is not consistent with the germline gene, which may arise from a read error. CDR3 residues: CASSSDRSLSF. The CDR3 bases are TGTGCCAGCAGCTCGGACAGGTCTTTAAGTTTT. The chain employs TRBV28 and TRBJ1-1; 7 bases agree with TRBD1. The germline V gene has CDR1 MDHEN and CDR2 SYDVKM. The CDR3 contains 11 residues.

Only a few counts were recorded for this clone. The CDR3: CASSSLYRENEQFF. The CDR3 DNA is TGTGCCAGCAGCTCACTGTACAGGGAGAATGAGCAGTTCTTC. The genes are TRBV7-8 and TRBJ2-1, with D possibly matching TRBD1 (6 bases). V lost 4 bases to trimming and J lost 7 bases, with 14 bases between them. CDR1 is SGHVS, CDR2 FQNEAQ, per germline. The length of the CDR3 is 14 residues. Filled out from reference TRBV7-8 and TRBJ2-1, the complete variable domain reads GAGVSQSPRYKVAKRGQDVALRCDPISGHVSLFWYQQALGQGPEFLTYFQNEAQLDKSGLPSDRFFAERPEGSVSTLKIQRTQQEDSAVYLCASSSLYRENEQFFGPGTRLTVL.

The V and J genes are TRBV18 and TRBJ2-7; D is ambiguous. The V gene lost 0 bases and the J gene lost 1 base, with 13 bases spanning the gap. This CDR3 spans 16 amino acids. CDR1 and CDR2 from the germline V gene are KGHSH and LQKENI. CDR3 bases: TGTGCCAGCTCACCACCATCAGTCGGCGCATCCTACGAGCAGTACTTC. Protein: CASSPPSVGASYEQYF.

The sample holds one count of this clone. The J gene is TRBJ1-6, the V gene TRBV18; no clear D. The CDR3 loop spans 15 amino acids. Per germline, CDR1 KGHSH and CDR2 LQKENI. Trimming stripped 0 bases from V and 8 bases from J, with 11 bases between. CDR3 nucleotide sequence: TGTGCCAGCTCACCACCATCCGCCAAGTATTCACCCCTCCACTTT. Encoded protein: CASSPPSAKYSPLHF. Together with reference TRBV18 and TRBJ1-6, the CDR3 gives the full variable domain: NAGVMQNPRHLVRRRGQEARLRCSPMKGHSHVYWYRQLPEEGLKFMVYLQKENIIDESGMPKERFSAEFPKEGPSILRIQQVVRGDSAAYFCASSPPSAKYSPLHFGNGTRLTVT.

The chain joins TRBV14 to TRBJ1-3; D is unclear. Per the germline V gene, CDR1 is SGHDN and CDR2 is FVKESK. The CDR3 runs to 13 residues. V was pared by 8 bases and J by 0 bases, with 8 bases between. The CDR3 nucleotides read TGTGCCAGCGAAGAGAGCTCTGGAAACACCATATATTTT. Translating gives CASEESSGNTIYF.

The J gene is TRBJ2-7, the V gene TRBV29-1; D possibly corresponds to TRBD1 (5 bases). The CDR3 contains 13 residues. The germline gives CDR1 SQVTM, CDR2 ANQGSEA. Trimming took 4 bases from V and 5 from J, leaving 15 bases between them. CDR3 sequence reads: CSVALGVGHEQYF. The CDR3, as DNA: TGCAGCGTTGCTCTAGGGGTCGGGCACGAGCAGTACTTC.

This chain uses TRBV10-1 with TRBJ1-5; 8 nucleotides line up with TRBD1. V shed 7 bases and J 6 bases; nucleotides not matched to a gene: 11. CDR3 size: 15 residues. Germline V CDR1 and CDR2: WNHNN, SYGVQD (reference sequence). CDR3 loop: CASKRTGNYCQPQHF. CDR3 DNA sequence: TGCGCCAGCAAACGGACAGGGAACTACTGTCAGCCCCAGCATTTT.

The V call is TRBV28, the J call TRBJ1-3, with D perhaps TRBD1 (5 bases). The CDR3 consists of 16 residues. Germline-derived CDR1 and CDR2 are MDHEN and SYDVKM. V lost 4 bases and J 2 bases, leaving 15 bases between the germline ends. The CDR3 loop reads CASSSPTASAGNTIYF. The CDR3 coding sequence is TGTGCCAGCAGTTCGCCGACAGCGTCCGCTGGAAACACCATATATTTT.

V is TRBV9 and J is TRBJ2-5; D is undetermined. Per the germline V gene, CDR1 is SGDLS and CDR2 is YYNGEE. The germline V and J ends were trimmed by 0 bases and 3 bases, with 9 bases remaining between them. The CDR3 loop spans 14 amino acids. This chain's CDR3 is CASSVGVFEETQYF. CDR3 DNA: TGTGCCAGCAGCGTAGGGGTATTCGAAGAGACCCAGTACTTC.

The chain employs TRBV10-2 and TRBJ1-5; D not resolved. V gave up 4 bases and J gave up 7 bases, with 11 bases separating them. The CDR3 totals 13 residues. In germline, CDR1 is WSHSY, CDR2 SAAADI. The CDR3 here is CASSVPDGQPQHF. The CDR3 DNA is TGCGCCAGCAGTGTACCGGACGGGCAGCCCCAGCATTTT.